A single T cell receptor (beta chain) is shown here with its context. Which antigen it targets is not known. The input lacks base qualities; no much larger clone sits a single base away. From cysteine to phenylalanine, the CDR3 is 14 amino acids long. The sequence is cut down to CDR3 DNA, 42 bases in frame from base 1. Per the germline V gene, MDHEN is the CDR1 and SYDVKM is the CDR2. Clipping removes 4 bases from V and 1 base from J, with 3 as the unmatched junction base count. The library was obtained by the immunoSEQ multiplex PCR assay. In most patients, genomic DNA was isolated using the Qiagen DNeasy Blood and Tissue Kit and sent frozen to Adaptive Biotechnologies for TCR sequencing. Adaptive Biotechnologies carried out high-throughput TCR-beta CDR3 sequencing of genomic DNA for most patients. Processing in the source paper ran as follows. Adaptive's ImmunoSEQ software was the source of the TCR sequencing data for 18 patients, while a few other patients were processed with MiXCR and VDJtools. To correct CD4 versus CD8 sorting errors, any sequence found in both subsets at a frequency ratio below 5:1 was removed. CDR3 nucleotide sequences shared by donor and recipient were removed because the origin of these sequences could not be assigned. To count as alloreactive, a clone needed at least 2-fold expansion over unstimulated cells and a minimum CFSE-low frequency of 0.002% (template counts) or 0.001% (read counts). Mappable clones were those detected in sequenced pre-transplant spleen, lymph node, or MLR CFSE-low populations of the donor or recipient. The cumulative frequency of alloreactive clones was calculated as a percentage of all sequences, weighted by copy number. Entries here come from immuneACCESS through TCRdb and include only in-frame sequences with V and J called. Some clones fail to appear in such tables; in the studies checked, an unresolved V gene covers under half of the shortfall, and the cause of the remainder is unknown. The V and J calls and clone size come from that table; D and trimming were worked out from the DNA. The sample has 85,000 to 90,000 clones on record, around 83% of them singletons. The ten largest clonotypes hold roughly 15% of the sample.

Read against the paper, the sample's time point label means: cells obtained before transplantation from donor or recipient. CD3+CD4+ and CD3+CD8+ populations were FACS-sorted from unstimulated pre-transplant donor and recipient cells taken from spleen or lymph nodes. The source of the sample is a study of graft-versus-host responses after intestinal transplantation (dated by TCRdb to about 2021). Context from the whole study: The transplants that recipients received were multivisceral, liver-intestinal, or isolated intestinal. All recipients received anti-thymocyte globulin induction followed by maintenance tacrolimus and steroids for roughly 3 years. Bulk TCR-beta CDR3 sequencing was used to track graft-versus-host and host-versus-graft alloreactive T cell clones in the graft, circulation and bone marrow after intestinal transplantation. The cohort enrolled approximately 24 intestinal transplant recipients including one retransplant, and 3 patients lacking pretransplant specimens were excluded. Rather than being sequenced by the commercial service, samples from a few later patients were sequenced in-house on an Illumina MiSeq and processed with MiXCR. To identify alloreactive clones, pre-transplant mixed lymphocyte reaction products were sequenced and then compared with unstimulated pre-transplant donor and recipient T cells. A peak of at least 4% donor T cells among recipient peripheral blood mononuclear cells was the definition used for donor T cell macrochimerism.

Broader findings and caveats from the paper: In the allografts of patients with donor T cell macrochimerism, GvH to HvG T cell clonal ratios were high. GvH clones turned up in recipient bone marrow, with some appearing earlier in ileal mucosa or blood, a pattern consistent with an intestinal mucosal origin. Conclusions were limited by the relatively low number and heterogeneity of intestinal transplant patients. Early after transplant, peak levels of circulating GvH clones were associated with declines in HvG clones.

The sequence links TRBV28 to TRBJ2-5, with 7 junctional bases fitting TRBD2. The sample consisted of unstimulated CD8+ T cells sorted from spleen or lymph node cells, taken before intestinal transplant. This clonotype was obtained from a human donor who received an intestinal transplant. The bases are TGTGCCAGCAGTTCCCCTAGCGGCCAAGAGACCCAGTACTTC. Protein translation: CASSSPSGQETQYF.